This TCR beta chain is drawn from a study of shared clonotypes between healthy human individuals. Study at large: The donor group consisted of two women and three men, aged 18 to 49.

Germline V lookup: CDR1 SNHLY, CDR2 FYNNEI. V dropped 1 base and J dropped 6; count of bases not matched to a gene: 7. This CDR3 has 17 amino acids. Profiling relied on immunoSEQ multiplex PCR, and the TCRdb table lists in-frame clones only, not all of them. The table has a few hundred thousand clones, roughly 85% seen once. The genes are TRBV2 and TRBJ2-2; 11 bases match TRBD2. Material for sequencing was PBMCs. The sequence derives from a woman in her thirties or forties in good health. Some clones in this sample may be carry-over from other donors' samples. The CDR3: CASSEEALAGGPGELFF. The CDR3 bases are TGTGCCAGCAGTGAAGAGGCTCTAGCGGGAGGCCCCGGGGAGCTGTTTTTT.